Sequencing of this T cell receptor beta chain was carried out in a study of T cells in Graves' hyperthyroidism and ophthalmopathy. The CDR3 runs to 15 residues. V gave up 5 bases and J gave up 0 bases, with 8 bases separating them. CDR1 is SEHNR and CDR2 is FQNEAQ in the germline V gene (reference sequence). Amplification yielded TCR beta CDR3 regions, with RNA transcripts as the source. The primer set for the first-round RT-PCR of the TCR CDR3 was HTBI. A single record per CDR3 protein comes from TCRdb applying MiXCR to the multiplex PCR reads. Among about 52,000 distinct CDR3 sequences listed, approximately 48% were seen once.

Sequencing input: blood. V usage is TRBV7-9 and J usage is TRBJ1-6; D is undetermined. The source of this sequence is a woman in her fifties or sixties with Graves' ophthalmopathy. DNA for the CDR3: TGTGCCAGCAGCCATGATAGCTCCTATAATTCACCCCTCCACTTT. This codes for CASSHDSSYNSPLHF. The whole variable domain, remainder taken from reference TRBV7-9 and TRBJ1-6, is DTGVSQNPRHKITKRGQNVTFRCDPISEHNRLYWYRQTLGQGPEFLTYFQNEAQLEKSRLLSDRFSAERPKGSFSTLEIQRTEQGDSAMYLCASSHDSSYNSPLHFGNGTRLTVT.